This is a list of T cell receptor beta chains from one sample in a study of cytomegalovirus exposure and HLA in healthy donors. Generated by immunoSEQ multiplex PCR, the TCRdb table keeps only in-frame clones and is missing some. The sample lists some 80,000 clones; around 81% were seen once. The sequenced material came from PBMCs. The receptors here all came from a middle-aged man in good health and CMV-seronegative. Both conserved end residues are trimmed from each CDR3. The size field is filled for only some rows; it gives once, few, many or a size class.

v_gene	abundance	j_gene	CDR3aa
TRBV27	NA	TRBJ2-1	ASSSGTYNEQF
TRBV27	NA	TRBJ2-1	ASSFWQNSYNEQF
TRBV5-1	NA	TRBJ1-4	ASSLGSGGEKLF
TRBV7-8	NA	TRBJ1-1	ASSPRQKGDTEAF
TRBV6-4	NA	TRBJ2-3	ASSAGETSVDTQY
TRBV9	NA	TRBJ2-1	ASSGLVRSYNEQF
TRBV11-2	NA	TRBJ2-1	ASSPNPGTGNNEQF
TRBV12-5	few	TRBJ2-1	ASGLTSGNEQF
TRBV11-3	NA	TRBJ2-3	ASSTGGLAGEDYTQY
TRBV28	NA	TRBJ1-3	ASSLGGSGNTIY